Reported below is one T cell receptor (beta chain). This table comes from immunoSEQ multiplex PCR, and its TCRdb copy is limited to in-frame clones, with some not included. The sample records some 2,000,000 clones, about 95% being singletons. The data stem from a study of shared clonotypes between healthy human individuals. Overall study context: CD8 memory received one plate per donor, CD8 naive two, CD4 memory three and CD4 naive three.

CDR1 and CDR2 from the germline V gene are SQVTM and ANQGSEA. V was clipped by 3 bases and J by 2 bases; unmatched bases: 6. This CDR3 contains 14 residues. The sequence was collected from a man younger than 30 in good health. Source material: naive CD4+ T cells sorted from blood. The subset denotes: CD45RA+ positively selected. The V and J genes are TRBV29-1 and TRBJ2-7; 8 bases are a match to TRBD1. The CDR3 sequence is CSVDVSGGPYEQYF. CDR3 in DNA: TGCAGCGTTGATGTGTCAGGGGGCCCCTACGAGCAGTACTTC.